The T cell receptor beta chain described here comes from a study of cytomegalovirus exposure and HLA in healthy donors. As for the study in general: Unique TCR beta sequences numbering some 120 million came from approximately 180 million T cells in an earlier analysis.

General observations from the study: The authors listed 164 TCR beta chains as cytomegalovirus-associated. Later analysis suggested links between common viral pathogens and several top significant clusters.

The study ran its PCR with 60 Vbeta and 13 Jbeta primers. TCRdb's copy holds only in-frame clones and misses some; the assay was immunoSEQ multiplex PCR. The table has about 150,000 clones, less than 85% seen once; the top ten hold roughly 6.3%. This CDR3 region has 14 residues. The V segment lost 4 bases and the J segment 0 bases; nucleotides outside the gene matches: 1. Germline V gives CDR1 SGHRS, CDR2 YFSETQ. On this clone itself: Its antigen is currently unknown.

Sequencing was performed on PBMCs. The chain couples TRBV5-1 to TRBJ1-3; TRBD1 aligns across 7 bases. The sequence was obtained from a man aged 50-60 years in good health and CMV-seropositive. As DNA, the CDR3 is TGCGCCAGCAGCCGGGACAGCTCTGGAAACACCATATATTTT. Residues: CASSRDSSGNTIYF. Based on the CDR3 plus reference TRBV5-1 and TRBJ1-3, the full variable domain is KAGVTQTPRYLIKTRGQQVTLSCSPISGHRSVSWYQQTPGQGLQFLFEYFSETQRNKGNFPGRFSGRQFSNSRSEMNVSTLELGDSALYLCASSRDSSGNTIYFGEGSWLTVV.